These 12 T cell receptor beta chains were all obtained from the same sample, sequenced in a study of beta chain features in type 1 diabetes. Isolated RNA was reverse transcribed in full, so expressed TCRB transcripts were sequenced. Some clones are missing from TCRdb's copy, which holds only in-frame ones; the method was immunoSEQ multiplex PCR. Of about 930,000 clones listed, under 20% are singletons. The sample comprised naive CD4+ T cells from blood. Receptor source: a young woman in good health.

This clone has more than one count but fewer than ten. The chain is built from TRBV7-9 and TRBJ2-1; 9 positions match TRBD2. Germline V CDR1 and CDR2: SEHNR, FQNEAQ (reference sequence). Trimming took 1 base from V and 1 from J; bases not matched to a gene: 2. This CDR3 region has 16 residues. The chain's CDR3 is CASSLGLAGSYNEQFF. In nucleotides, the CDR3 is TGTGCCAGCAGCTTAGGGCTAGCGGGGTCCTACAATGAGCAGTTCTTC. Full variable domain (outside the CDR3, taken from reference TRBV7-9 and TRBJ2-1): DTGVSQNPRHKITKRGQNVTFRCDPISEHNRLYWYRQTLGQGPEFLTYFQNEAQLEKSRLLSDRFSAERPKGSFSTLEIQRTEQGDSAMYLCASSLGLAGSYNEQFFGPGTRLTVL.

This chain uses TRBV18 with TRBJ1-2; 9 bases align to TRBD1. After removal of 3 bases from V and 6 bases from J, the junction contained 8 bases not matched to a gene. The germline CDR1 and CDR2 sequences are KGHSH and LQKENI. The CDR3 length is 15 residues. CDR3: CASSPNRGPEDGYTF. The CDR3 nucleotides read TGTGCCAGCTCACCCAACAGGGGGCCGGAGGATGGCTACACCTTC.

The rearrangement uses TRBV2 and TRBJ2-3, with TRBD2 matching 14 bases. With V trimmed by 6 bases and J by 6 bases, 8 bases remained unmatched. The CDR3 contains 16 residues. Germline CDR1 and CDR2: SNHLY and FYNNEI. The CDR3 loop is CASRLRLAGGLDTQYF. The CDR3 DNA follows: TGTGCCAGCAGACTTAGACTAGCGGGAGGGCTCGATACGCAGTATTTT.

This sequence joins TRBV6-4 and TRBJ2-7; the D gene could be TRBD1 or TRBD2 (5 bases each). V gave up 2 bases and J gave up 5 bases, with 10 bases separating them. The CDR3 runs to 13 residues. Germline V gene data show CDR1 as MRHNA and CDR2 as SNTAGT. The chain's CDR3 is CASSDRVGDEQYF. The CDR3 DNA follows: TGTGCCAGCAGTGACAGGGTGGGGGACGAGCAGTACTTC.

This clone has a handful of counts. J is TRBJ1-1 and V is TRBV6-5, with unresolved D. The germline V and J ends were trimmed by 0 bases and 3 bases, with 11 bases remaining between them. This CDR3 is 15 amino acids long. The V gene's germline CDR1 is MNHEY and CDR2 SVGAGI. The DNA for the CDR3 is TGTGCCAGCAGTTACTCGAGGGCGCTGGACACTGAAGCTTTCTTT. This sequence encodes CASSYSRALDTEAFF.

The chain combines TRBV20-1 with TRBJ1-2; D is perhaps TRBD1 (5 bases). V was clipped by 3 bases and J by 6 bases, with 8 bases between them. CDR3 length: 11 amino acids. Germline V gene sequence: CDR1 DFQATT, CDR2 SNEGSKA (reference sequence). CDR3 nucleotide sequence: TGCAGTGCTAGCGCAGGGAATGGCTACACCTTC. It yields the protein CSASAGNGYTF.

This chain joins TRBV20-1 and TRBJ2-7; unclear D gene. The ends were cut back, 4 bases at V and 4 bases at J, with 8 bases in the middle. Per the germline V gene, CDR1 is DFQATT and CDR2 is SNEGSKA (reference sequence). The CDR3 loop spans 11 amino acids. CDR3 in amino acids: CSATQEYEQYF. The CDR3 region has the DNA TGCAGTGCTACCCAAGAATACGAGCAGTACTTC.

The gene calls are TRBV19 and TRBJ1-5; a possible D gene is TRBD1 (6 bases). V was clipped by 1 base and J by 2 bases, with 9 bases between them. The CDR3 is 15 residues long. Germline V gene lookup returns CDR1 LNHDA and CDR2 SQIVND (reference sequence). CDR3 in amino acids: CASSIGQAGNQPQHF. The CDR3 DNA is TGTGCCAGTAGTATAGGACAGGCAGGCAATCAGCCCCAGCATTTT.

The chain is built from TRBV9 and TRBJ2-2; a weak D match, TRBD2 (6 bases). Germline V lookup: CDR1 SGDLS, CDR2 YYNGEE. The CDR3 is made up of 16 amino acids. Trimming shortened V by 4 bases and J by 3 bases, and 16 bases separated the two germline ends. CDR3 nucleotides: TGTGCCAGCAGCACCCCCCGTGGGGGGTACACCGGGGAGCTGTTTTTT. Translated: CASSTPRGGYTGELFF. The whole variable domain, remainder taken from reference TRBV9 and TRBJ2-2, is DSGVTQTPKHLITATGQRVTLRCSPRSGDLSVYWYQQSLDQGLQFLIQYYNGEERAKGNILERFSAQQFPDLHSELNLSSLELGDSALYFCASSTPRGGYTGELFFGEGSRLTVL.

The V call is TRBV12-2, the J call TRBJ2-7; TRBD2, as called in the table, went unchecked against the DNA. TRBV12-2 is tagged as a pseudogene. The CDR3 has 16 amino acids. The CDR3 reads CASRLALAGGPYEQYF. The CDR3 DNA follows: TGTGCAAGTCGCTTAGCGCTTGCGGGAGGGCCCTACGAGCAGTACTTC.

The chain is built from TRBV29-1 and TRBJ1-1; a weak D match, TRBD1 (6 bases). Germline loops: CDR1 SQVTM, CDR2 ANQGSEA. Trimming took off 3 bases at V and 1 base at J, with 9 bases between the two ends. This CDR3 has 13 amino acids. The CDR3 sequence is CSVDGQTNTEAFF. The CDR3 DNA is TGCAGCGTTGACGGACAGACGAACACTGAAGCTTTCTTT.

The table lists this clone with a few counts. V is TRBV23-1 and J is TRBJ2-1; 10 nucleotides line up with TRBD1. TRBV23-1 is identified as an open reading frame with a role that is uncertain. J lost 4 bases, V lost 0 bases, and 18 bases had no gene match. This CDR3 has 21 amino acids. Here the CDR3 reads CASSQSSRDRGGLVAYNEQFF. The CDR3 region has the DNA TGCGCCAGCAGTCAATCTTCCCGGGACAGGGGAGGACTAGTCGCTTACAATGAGCAGTTCTTC.